The clone carrying this T cell receptor (beta chain) was seen only a few times. Its specificity is not known. The length of the CDR3 is 16 residues. Per germline, CDR1 MGHRA and CDR2 YSYEKL. V was pared by 4 bases and J by 6 bases, with 7 bases of the junction left unmatched. TCRdb independently ran MiXCR on the 5' RACE reads; one entry per CDR3 protein. Seen here are fewer than 700,000 distinct CDR3 sequences, over 15% observed once, and the top ten hold 9.5% to 15%. The sample comes from a study of T-cell memory formation after mild COVID-19. Study overall: Largely donor-specific sequence clusters came from a couple of donors. Broader study findings: Memory cells collected pre-infection included some clones that later responded, suggesting cross-reactive memory joined. The authors left the SARS-CoV-2 specificity of second-wave clones peaking on day 37 unconfirmed. Clones shrinking between day 15 and 85 showed a balanced CD4/CD8 split, and those that grew later tilted toward CD4+.

The sample was PBMCs or a T cell subset sorted from them (not recorded which). The chain recombines TRBV4-1 with TRBJ2-4, with 12 bases aligning to TRBD2. The clonotype was recovered from an adult woman who had mild COVID-19 (a few samples of this study predate the infection). Cell type and time point are not known. The CDR3 region is CASSPLAGGPGNIQYF. The CDR3 nucleotides read TGCGCCAGCAGCCCCCTAGCGGGGGGGCCCGGAAACATTCAGTACTTC.